The sample holds many counts of the clone carrying this TCR beta chain. The antigen is undetermined. The sample originates from a study of T cells after yellow fever vaccination. Study observations and caveats: The CD4 compartment and the CD8 compartment contained a small share of clonotypes in common. Post-booster repertoires contained most primary-vaccination clones again (about 95% CD4, 85% to 90% CD8).

A 5'RACE template-switching step, the method used to make TCR cDNA, added a universal primer site and UMIs. In TCRdb, the 5' RACE reads were re-called with MiXCR into one record per CDR3 protein. The sample lists 150,000 to 200,000 distinct CDR3 sequences, around 8.5% occurring once. The source material was CD8+ T cells sorted from PBMCs, sampled 45 days after the yellow fever booster vaccination. The sequence was obtained from a young man who received the YFV17D yellow fever vaccine.

The CDR3 sequence is CASSQERRGGSEKLFF. CDR3 bases: TGTGCCAGCAGCCAAGAAAGGAGAGGGGGGTCTGAAAAACTGTTTTTT. The chain is built from TRBV4-2 and TRBJ1-4; D may be TRBD1 (6 bases). Germline CDR1 and CDR2: LGHNA and YNFKEQ. The V end was cut by 0 bases, the J end by 7 bases, with 15 bases between. The CDR3 has 16 residues.